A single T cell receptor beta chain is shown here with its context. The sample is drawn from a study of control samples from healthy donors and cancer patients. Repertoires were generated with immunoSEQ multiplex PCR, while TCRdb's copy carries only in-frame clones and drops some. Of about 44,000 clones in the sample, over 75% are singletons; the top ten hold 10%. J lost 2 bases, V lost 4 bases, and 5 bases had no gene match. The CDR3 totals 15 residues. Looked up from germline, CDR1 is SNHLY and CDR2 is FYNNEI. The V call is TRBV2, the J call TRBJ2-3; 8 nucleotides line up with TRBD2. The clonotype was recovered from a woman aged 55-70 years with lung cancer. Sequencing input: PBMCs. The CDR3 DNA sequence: TGTGCCAGCAGTGGTGATAGCGGGACCACAGATACGCAGTATTTT. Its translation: CASSGDSGTTDTQYF.